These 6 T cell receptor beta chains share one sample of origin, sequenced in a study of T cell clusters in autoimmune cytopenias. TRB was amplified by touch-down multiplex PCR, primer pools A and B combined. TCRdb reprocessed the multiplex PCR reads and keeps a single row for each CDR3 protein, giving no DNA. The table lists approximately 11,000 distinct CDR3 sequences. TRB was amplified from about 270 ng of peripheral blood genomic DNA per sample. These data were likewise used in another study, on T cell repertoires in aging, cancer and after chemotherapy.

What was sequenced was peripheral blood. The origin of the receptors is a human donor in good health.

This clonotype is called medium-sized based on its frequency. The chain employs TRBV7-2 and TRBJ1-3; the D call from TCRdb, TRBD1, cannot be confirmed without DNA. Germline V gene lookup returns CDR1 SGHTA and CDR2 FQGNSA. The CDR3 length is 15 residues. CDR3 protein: CASSLATGGGNTIYF.

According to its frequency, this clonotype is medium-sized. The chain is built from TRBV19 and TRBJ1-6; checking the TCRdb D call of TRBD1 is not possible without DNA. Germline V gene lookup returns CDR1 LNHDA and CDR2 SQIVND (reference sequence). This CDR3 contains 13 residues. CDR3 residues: CASKNRENSPLHF. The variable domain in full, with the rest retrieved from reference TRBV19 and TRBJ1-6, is DGGITQSPKYLFRKEGQNVTLSCEQNLNHDAMYWYRQDPGQGLRLIYYSQIVNDFQKGDIAEGYSVSREKKESFPLTVTSAQKNPTAFYLCASKNRENSPLHFGNGTRLTVT.

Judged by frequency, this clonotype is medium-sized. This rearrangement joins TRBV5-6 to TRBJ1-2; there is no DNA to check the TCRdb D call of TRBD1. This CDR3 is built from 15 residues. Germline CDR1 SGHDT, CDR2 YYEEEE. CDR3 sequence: CASSLAGGGFYGYTF.

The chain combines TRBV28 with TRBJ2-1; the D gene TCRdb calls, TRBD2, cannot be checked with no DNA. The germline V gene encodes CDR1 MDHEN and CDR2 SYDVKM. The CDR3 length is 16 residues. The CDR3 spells CASSFLAGGTYNEQFF. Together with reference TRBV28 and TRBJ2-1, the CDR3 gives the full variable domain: DVKVTQSSRYLVKRTGEKVFLECVQDMDHENMFWYRQDPGLGLRLIYFSYDVKMKEKGDIPEGYSVSREKKERFSLILESASTNQTSMYLCASSFLAGGTYNEQFFGPGTRLTVL.

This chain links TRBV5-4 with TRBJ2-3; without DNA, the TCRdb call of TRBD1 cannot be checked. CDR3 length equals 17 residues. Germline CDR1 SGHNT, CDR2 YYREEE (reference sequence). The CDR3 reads CASSPKIQGALTDTQYF. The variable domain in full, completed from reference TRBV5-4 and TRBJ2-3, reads ETGVTQSPTHLIKTRGQQVTLRCSSQSGHNTVSWYQQALGQGPQFIFQYYREEENGRGNFPPRFSGLQFPNYSSELNVNALELDDSALYLCASSPKIQGALTDTQYFGPGTRLTVL.

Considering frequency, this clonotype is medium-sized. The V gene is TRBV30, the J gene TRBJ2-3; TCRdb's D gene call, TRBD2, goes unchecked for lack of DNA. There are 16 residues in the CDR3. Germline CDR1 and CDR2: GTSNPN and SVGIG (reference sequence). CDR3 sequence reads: CAWTLTLKTTEDTQYF.